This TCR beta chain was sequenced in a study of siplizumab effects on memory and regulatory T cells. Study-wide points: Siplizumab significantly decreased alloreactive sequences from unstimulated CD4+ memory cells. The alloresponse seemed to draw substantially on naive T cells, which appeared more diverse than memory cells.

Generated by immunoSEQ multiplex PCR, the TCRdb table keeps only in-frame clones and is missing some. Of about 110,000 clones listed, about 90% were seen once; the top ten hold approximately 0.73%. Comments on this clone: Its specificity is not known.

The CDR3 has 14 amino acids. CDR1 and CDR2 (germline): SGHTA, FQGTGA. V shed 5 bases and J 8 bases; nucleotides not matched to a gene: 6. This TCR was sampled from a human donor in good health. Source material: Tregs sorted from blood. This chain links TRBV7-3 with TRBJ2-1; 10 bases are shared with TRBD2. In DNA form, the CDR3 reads TGTGCCAGCAGCCTACTAGCGGGAAACTATGAGCAGTTCTTC. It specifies CASSLLAGNYEQFF. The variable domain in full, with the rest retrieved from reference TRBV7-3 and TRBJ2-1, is GAGVSQTPSNKVTEKGKYVELRCDPISGHTALYWYRQSLGQGPEFLIYFQGTGAADDSGLPNDRFFAVRPEGSVSTLKIQRTERGDSAVYLCASSLLAGNYEQFFGPGTRLTVL.